This T cell receptor (beta chain) was identified in a study of vaccination and CD4 T cells after COVID-19. The CDR3 is made up of 15 amino acids. The ends were cut back, 5 bases at V and 1 base at J, with 13 bases in the middle. Germline V lookup: CDR1 MNHEY, CDR2 SMNVEV (reference sequence). In this sample, this clonotype turned up a few times. What it binds is unknown. The treatment: approximately 9-day PBMC culture with coronavirus spike peptide pools or control peptides (ViraFEST assay). Oncomine TCR Beta short-read sequencing was applied to DNA from cultured CD4+ T cells. TCRdb re-analysed the PCR reads in MiXCR, keeping a single row per CDR3 protein. The sample lists thousands of distinct CDR3 sequences, approximately 65% occurring once.

This clonotype was sampled from a human donor who had recovered from COVID-19. The J gene is TRBJ2-3, the V gene TRBV27; D remains ambiguous. The sample consisted of CD4+ T cells from blood, cultured in vitro. The CDR3 coding sequence is TGTGCCAGCAGTGTAACCCAATGGGGCACAGATACGCAGTATTTT. This encodes CASSVTQWGTDTQYF.